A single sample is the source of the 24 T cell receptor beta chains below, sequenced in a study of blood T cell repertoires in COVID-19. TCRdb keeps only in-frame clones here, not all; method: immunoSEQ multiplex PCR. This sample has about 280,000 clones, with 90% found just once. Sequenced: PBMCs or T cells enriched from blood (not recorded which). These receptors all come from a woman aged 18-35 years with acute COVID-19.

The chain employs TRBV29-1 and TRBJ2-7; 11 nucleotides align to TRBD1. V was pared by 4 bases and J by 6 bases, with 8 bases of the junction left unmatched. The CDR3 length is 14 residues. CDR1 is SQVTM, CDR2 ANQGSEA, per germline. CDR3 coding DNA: TGCAGCGTTGTCGGGACAGGGGGAGGGCGCGAGCAGTACTTC. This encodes CSVVGTGGGREQYF.

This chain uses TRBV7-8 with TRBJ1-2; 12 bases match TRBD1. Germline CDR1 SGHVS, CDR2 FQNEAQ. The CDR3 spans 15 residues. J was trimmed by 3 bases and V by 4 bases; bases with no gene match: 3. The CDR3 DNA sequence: TGTGCCAGCAGCTCCGGGACAGGGGGCTACTATGGCTACACCTTC. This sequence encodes CASSSGTGGYYGYTF.

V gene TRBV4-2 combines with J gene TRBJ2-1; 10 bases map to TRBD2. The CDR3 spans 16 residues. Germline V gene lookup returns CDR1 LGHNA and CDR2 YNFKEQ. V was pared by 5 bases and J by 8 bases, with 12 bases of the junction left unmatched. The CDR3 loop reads CASSKVSGRAVDEQFF. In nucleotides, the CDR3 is TGTGCCAGCAGCAAAGTCAGCGGGAGGGCCGTCGATGAGCAGTTCTTC.

The CDR3 reads CASSSATAGPFVSTDTQYF. The CDR3 coding sequence is TGTGCCAGCAGCTCTGCGACGGCGGGGCCCTTTGTATCCACAGATACGCAGTATTTT. This chain links TRBV7-3 with TRBJ2-3; D is perhaps TRBD2 (6 bases). V gave up 4 bases and J gave up 2 bases, with 25 bases separating them. This CDR3 has 19 amino acids. Looked up from germline, CDR1 is SGHTA and CDR2 is FQGTGA.

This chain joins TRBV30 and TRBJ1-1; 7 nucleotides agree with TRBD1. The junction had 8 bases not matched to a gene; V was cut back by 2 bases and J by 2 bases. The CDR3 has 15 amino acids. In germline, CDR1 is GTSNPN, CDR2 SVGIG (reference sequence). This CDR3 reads CAWSRDSQINTEAFF. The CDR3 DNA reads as TGTGCCTGGAGTCGGGACAGCCAAATCAACACTGAAGCTTTCTTT. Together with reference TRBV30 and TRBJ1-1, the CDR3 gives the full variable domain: SQTIHQWPATLVQPVGSPLSLECTVEGTSNPNLYWYRQAAGRGLQLLFYSVGIGQISSEVPQNLSASRPQDRQFILSSKKLLLSDSGFYLCAWSRDSQINTEAFFGQGTRLTVV.

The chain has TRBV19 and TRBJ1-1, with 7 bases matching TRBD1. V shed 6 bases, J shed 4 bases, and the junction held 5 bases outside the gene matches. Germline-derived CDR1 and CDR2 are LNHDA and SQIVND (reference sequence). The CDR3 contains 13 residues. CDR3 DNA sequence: TGTGCCAGTAGCACCACAGGGGCCACTGAAGCTTTCTTT. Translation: CASSTTGATEAFF.

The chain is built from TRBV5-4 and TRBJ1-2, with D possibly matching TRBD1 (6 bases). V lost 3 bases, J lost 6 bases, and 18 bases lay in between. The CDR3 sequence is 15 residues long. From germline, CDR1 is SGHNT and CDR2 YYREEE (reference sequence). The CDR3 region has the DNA TGTGCCAGCAGCTCGCAACTCAGGGGAGGGGATGGCTACACCTTC. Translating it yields CASSSQLRGGDGYTF.

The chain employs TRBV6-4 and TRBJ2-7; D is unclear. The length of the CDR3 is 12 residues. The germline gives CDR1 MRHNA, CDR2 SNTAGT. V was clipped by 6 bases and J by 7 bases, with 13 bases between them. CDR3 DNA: TGTGCCAGCAGGTCACGAGGTTGGGAGCAGTACTTC. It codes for CASRSRGWEQYF.

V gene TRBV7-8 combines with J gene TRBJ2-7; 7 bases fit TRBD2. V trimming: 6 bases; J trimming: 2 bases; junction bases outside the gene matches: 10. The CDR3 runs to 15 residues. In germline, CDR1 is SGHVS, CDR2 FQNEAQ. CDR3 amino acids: CASRSSLAAPYEQYF. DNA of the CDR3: TGTGCCAGCAGGTCAAGCCTAGCGGCCCCCTACGAGCAGTACTTC.

As DNA, the CDR3 is TGTGCCAGCAGCTTAAGCGGATCGGGGGAGCAGTTCTTC. Protein product: CASSLSGSGEQFF. The rearrangement uses TRBV7-3 and TRBJ2-1; tentatively, D is TRBD2 (5 bases). Looked up from germline, CDR1 is SGHTA and CDR2 is FQGTGA. V was cut by 1 base and J by 10 bases, with 11 bases left in between. The CDR3 loop spans 13 amino acids.

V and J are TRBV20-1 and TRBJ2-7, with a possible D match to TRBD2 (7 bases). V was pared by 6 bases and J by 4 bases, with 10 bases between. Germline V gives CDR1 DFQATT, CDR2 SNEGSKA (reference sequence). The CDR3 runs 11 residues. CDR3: CSAGGRYEQYF. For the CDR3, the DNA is TGCAGTGCCGGGGGGCGATACGAGCAGTACTTC.

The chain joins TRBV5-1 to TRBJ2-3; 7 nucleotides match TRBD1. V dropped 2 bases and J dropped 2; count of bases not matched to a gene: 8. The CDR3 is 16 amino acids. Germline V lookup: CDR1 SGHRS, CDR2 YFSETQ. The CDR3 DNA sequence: TGCGCCAGCAGCTTCTCGGGGACAGCAAACACAGATACGCAGTATTTT. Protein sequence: CASSFSGTANTDTQYF.

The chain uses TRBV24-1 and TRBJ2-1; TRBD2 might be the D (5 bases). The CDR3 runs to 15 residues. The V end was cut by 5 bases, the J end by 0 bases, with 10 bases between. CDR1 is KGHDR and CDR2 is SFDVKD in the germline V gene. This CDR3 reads CATSGSEGSYNEQFF. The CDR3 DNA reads TGTGCCACCAGTGGGTCAGAGGGCTCCTACAATGAGCAGTTCTTC.

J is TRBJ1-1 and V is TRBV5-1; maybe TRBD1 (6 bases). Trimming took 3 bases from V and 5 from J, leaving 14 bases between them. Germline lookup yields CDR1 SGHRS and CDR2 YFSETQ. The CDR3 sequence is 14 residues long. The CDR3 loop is CASSSSGERTEAFF. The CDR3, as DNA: TGCGCCAGCAGCTCGTCAGGGGAGAGGACTGAAGCTTTCTTT.

The CDR3 loop reads CASSLAGTSQGYTF. The DNA of the CDR3 is TGTGCCAGCAGTTTAGCCGGGACTTCGCAAGGCTACACCTTC. The chain has TRBV28 and TRBJ1-2; D is perhaps TRBD1 (5 bases). The germline gives CDR1 MDHEN, CDR2 SYDVKM. This CDR3 has 14 amino acids. The V and J ends lost 2 bases and 8 bases respectively, with 15 bases between them.

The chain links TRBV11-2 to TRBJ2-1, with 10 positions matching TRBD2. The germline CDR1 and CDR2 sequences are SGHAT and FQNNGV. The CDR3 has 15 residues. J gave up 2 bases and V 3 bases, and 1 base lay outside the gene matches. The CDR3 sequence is CASSFTSGTYNEQFF. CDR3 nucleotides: TGTGCCAGCAGCTTTACTAGCGGGACCTACAATGAGCAGTTCTTC. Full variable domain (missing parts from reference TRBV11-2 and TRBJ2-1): EAGVAQSPRYKIIEKRQSVAFWCNPISGHATLYWYQQILGQGPKLLIQFQNNGVVDDSQLPKDRFSAERLKGVDSTLKIQPAKLEDSAVYLCASSFTSGTYNEQFFGPGTRLTVL.

Here the CDR3 reads CASSFRLAGTTGELFF. The CDR3 DNA follows: TGCGCCAGCAGCTTCCGTCTAGCGGGAACTACCGGGGAGCTGTTTTTT. The rearrangement joins TRBV5-1 to TRBJ2-2; 9 bases are a match to TRBD2. Trimming cost V 2 bases and J 5 bases; bases outside gene matches: 7. In germline, CDR1 is SGHRS, CDR2 YFSETQ. The CDR3 extends over 16 amino acids.

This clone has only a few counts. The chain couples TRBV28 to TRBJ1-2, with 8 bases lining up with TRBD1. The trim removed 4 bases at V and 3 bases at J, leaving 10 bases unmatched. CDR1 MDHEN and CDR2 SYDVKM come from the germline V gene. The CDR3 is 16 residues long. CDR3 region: CASSYSTGGLYYGYTF. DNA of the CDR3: TGTGCCAGCAGTTACTCCACAGGGGGACTTTACTATGGCTACACCTTC.

The CDR3 here is CASSLQGGHQPQHF. CDR3 nucleotide sequence: TGTGCCAGCAGTTTACAAGGGGGCCATCAGCCCCAGCATTTT. The V and J genes are TRBV28 and TRBJ1-5, with TRBD1 matching 7 bases. CDR1 MDHEN and CDR2 SYDVKM come from the germline V gene. The CDR3 sequence is 14 residues long. Trimming at V came to 2 bases and at J to 5 bases, leaving 3 bases not matched to a gene.

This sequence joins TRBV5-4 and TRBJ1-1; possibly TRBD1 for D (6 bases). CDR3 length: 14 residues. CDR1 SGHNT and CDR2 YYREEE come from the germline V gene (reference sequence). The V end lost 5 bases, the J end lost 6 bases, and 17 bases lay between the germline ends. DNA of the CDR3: TGTGCCAGCAGGAGTTTGGGCAGGGGCTCTGAAGCTTTCTTT. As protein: CASRSLGRGSEAFF.

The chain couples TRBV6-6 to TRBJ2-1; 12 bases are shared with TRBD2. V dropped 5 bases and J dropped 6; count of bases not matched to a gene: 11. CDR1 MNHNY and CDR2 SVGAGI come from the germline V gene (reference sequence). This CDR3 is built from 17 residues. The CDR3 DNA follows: TGTGCCAGCAGTCTGACCCCGACTAGCGGGAGAGTCAATGAGCAGTTCTTC. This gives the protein CASSLTPTSGRVNEQFF.

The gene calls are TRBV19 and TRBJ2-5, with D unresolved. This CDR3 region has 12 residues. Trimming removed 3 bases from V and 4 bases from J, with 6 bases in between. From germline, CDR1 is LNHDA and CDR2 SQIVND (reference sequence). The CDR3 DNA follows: TGTGCCAGTAGTATTTCGGGAGAGACCCAGTACTTC. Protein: CASSISGETQYF.

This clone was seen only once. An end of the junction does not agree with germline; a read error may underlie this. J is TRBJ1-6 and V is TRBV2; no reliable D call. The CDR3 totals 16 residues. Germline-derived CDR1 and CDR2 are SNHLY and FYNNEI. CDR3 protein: CASSEGLAGNNSPLHF. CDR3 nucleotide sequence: TGTGCCAGCAGCGAAGGTCTGGCAGGCAATAATTCACCCCTCCACTTT.

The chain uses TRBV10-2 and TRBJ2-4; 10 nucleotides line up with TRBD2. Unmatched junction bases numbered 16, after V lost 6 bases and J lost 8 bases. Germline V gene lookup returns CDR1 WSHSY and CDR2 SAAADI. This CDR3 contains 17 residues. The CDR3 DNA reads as TGCGCCAGCAGAGAGCATAGCGGGAGGTCTACGGGAGACATTCAGTACTTC. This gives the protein CASREHSGRSTGDIQYF.